The clone carrying this T cell receptor (beta chain) came up a few times. As yet, its antigen is unknown. Germline values: CDR1 LGHNA, CDR2 YSLEER. The CDR3 length is 15 residues. With 1 base removed from V and 3 bases from J, the gap between germline ends came to 13 bases. This specimen belongs to a study of T cells in Graves' hyperthyroidism and ophthalmopathy. RNA transcripts gave rise to amplified TCR beta CDR3 regions. The TCR CDR3 was amplified in a first-round RT-PCR using the HTBI primer set. TCRdb passed the multiplex PCR reads through MiXCR, listing each CDR3 protein once. In the table there are about 300,000 distinct CDR3 sequences, roughly 14% of which are singletons. Study observations and caveats: The model made its ophthalmopathy prediction, and onset followed a median around 6.5 months later.

Not enrolled were patients with uncontrolled infection, other autoimmune disease, pregnancy or lactation. The sequence derives from a woman aged 25-40 years with Graves' hyperthyroidism that later progressed to Graves' ophthalmopathy. The chain links TRBV4-3 to TRBJ2-7, with a possible D match to TRBD1 (6 bases). What was sequenced was blood. The CDR3 region has the DNA TGCGCCAGCAGCCAAGGGACAGCCCCACTCTACGAGCAGTACTTC. Encoded protein: CASSQGTAPLYEQYF.